The clone carrying this T cell receptor beta chain has just a few counts. The data are from a study of blood T cell repertoires in COVID-19. Clones were read by immunoSEQ multiplex PCR, and TCRdb kept only the in-frame ones, dropping some. The repertoire has 200,000 to 300,000 clones, 84% of them found once; the top ten carry 2% to 2.5%. Sequences were obtained from peripheral blood. The clonotype comes from a man aged 40-49 years who had recovered from COVID-19.

As DNA, the CDR3 is TGTGCCAGCTCACCAACGAAAAGGGGGGGTGAAGCTTTCTTT. It codes for CASSPTKRGGEAFF. The chain is built from TRBV18 and TRBJ1-1; possibly TRBD1 for D (6 bases). CDR3 length: 14 amino acids. Trimming cost V 2 bases and J 7 bases, with 14 bases left between them. Germline V lookup: CDR1 KGHSH, CDR2 LQKENI.